The 24 T cell receptor beta chains reported below all come from one sample, sequenced in a study of technical replicates of blood from several donors. Here immunoSEQ multiplex PCR was the method, and the copy in TCRdb shows in-frame clones only, minus some. The sample includes roughly 65,000 clones, over 75% of them seen just once. The specimen was PBMCs. The receptor source for this set is a human donor in good health. Some clones in this sample may be carry-over from other donors' samples.

This clone has a single count. This rearrangement joins TRBV19 to TRBJ1-2, with 7 positions matching TRBD1. The CDR3 loop spans 15 amino acids. CDR1 and CDR2 from the germline V gene are LNHDA and SQIVND (reference sequence). J gave up 8 bases and V 5 bases, and 14 bases lay outside the gene matches. CDR3 sequence reads: CASSADRERAGGYTF. The CDR3 DNA is TGTGCCAGTAGTGCAGACAGGGAAAGGGCAGGAGGCTACACCTTC.

The rearrangement links TRBV7-9 to TRBJ2-1; TRBD2 matches at 12 bases. Germline loops: CDR1 SEHNR, CDR2 FQNEAQ (reference sequence). The CDR3 loop spans 17 amino acids. V lost 3 bases and J lost 2; bases outside the gene matches: 5. The CDR3 bases are TGTGCCAGCAGCTTGCTAGCGGGGGGGCGGCCCTACAATGAGCAGTTCTTC. It specifies CASSLLAGGRPYNEQFF.

This chain connects TRBV6-5 to TRBJ2-7; TRBD1 matches 9 bases. The CDR3 contains 13 residues. The germline V gene encodes CDR1 MNHEY and CDR2 SVGAGI. Trimming removed 7 bases from V and 3 bases from J; junction bases left unmatched: 4. CDR3 sequence (DNA): TGTGCCAGCAAGACGGGACAGGGCTACGAGCAGTACTTC. It is translated as CASKTGQGYEQYF.

This chain links TRBV6-6 with TRBJ2-7; 10 bases match TRBD2. Germline V CDR1 and CDR2: MNHNY, SVGAGI (reference sequence). CDR3 length equals 14 residues. Trimming took 10 bases from V and 6 from J; bases not matched to a gene: 12. In nucleotides, the CDR3 is TGTGCCATCAGCGGGAGGGCCTCCTTTAGCGAGCAGTACTTC. It yields the protein CAISGRASFSEQYF.

The gene calls are TRBV30 and TRBJ1-1; D is possibly TRBD1 (6 bases). Germline-derived CDR1 and CDR2 are GTSNPN and SVGIG (reference sequence). The CDR3 length is 17 residues. Trimming shortened V by 1 base and J by 4 bases, and 22 bases separated the two germline ends. The CDR3 loop is CAWSAVAGGHPGTEAFF. DNA of the CDR3: TGTGCCTGGAGTGCTGTAGCGGGGGGCCACCCAGGCACTGAAGCTTTCTTT.

This clone appeared once. V usage is TRBV5-1 and J usage is TRBJ2-5; 13 bases are a match to TRBD2. Trimming removed 7 bases from V and 5 bases from J; junction bases left unmatched: 8. CDR1 is SGHRS and CDR2 is YFSETQ in the germline V gene. CDR3 length: 15 residues. The CDR3 DNA reads as TGCGCCAGCTCTGGACTAGCGGGGGCGACGGAGACCCAGTACTTC. This encodes CASSGLAGATETQYF.

CDR3 protein: CASSPVLAETQYF. CDR3 bases: TGTGCCAGCAGCCCGGTCCTAGCGGAGACCCAGTACTTC. This chain connects TRBV14 to TRBJ2-5, with D perhaps TRBD2 (6 bases). The CDR3 spans 13 residues. The V gene lost 4 bases and the J gene lost 5 bases, with 11 bases spanning the gap. Germline-derived CDR1 and CDR2 are SGHDN and FVKESK.

This chain joins TRBV5-4 and TRBJ2-1, with a weak D call TRBD2 (7 bases). The CDR3 covers 14 residues. The germline V and J ends were trimmed by 0 bases and 10 bases, with 14 bases remaining between them. Germline values: CDR1 SGHNT, CDR2 YYREEE (reference sequence). The CDR3 reads CASSLGGGRDEQFF. CDR3 DNA sequence: TGTGCCAGCAGCTTGGGGGGGGGCCGGGACGAGCAGTTCTTC. The variable domain in full, with the rest retrieved from reference TRBV5-4 and TRBJ2-1, is ETGVTQSPTHLIKTRGQQVTLRCSSQSGHNTVSWYQQALGQGPQFIFQYYREEENGRGNFPPRFSGLQFPNYSSELNVNALELDDSALYLCASSLGGGRDEQFFGPGTRLTVL.

CDR3 sequence reads: CSVEGDGDRAYEQYF. CDR3 nucleotides: TGCAGCGTTGAGGGGGATGGGGACAGGGCCTACGAGCAGTACTTC. This chain connects TRBV29-1 to TRBJ2-7, with 9 bases that match TRBD1. Germline trimming cut 3 bases from V and 2 bases from J; bases unmatched to any gene: 8. Germline values: CDR1 SQVTM, CDR2 ANQGSEA. The CDR3 sequence is 15 residues long.

This clone was detected once. The chain has TRBV4-2 and TRBJ1-6; TRBD1 might be the D (6 bases). The CDR3 is 14 amino acids. Per germline, CDR1 LGHNA and CDR2 YNFKEQ. Trimming shortened V by 1 base and J by 10 bases, and 11 bases separated the two germline ends. The CDR3, as DNA: TGTGCCAGCAGCCAAGCGGGGGGCAACTCACCCCTCCACTTT. Amino acids: CASSQAGGNSPLHF.

This sequence joins TRBV4-3 and TRBJ2-1; TRBD1 is a possible D gene (6 bases). This CDR3 comprises 14 residues. Germline V lookup: CDR1 LGHNA, CDR2 YSLEER. The V end was cut by 0 bases, the J end by 9 bases, with 12 bases between. CDR3 nucleotides: TGCGCCAGCAGCCAAGAACCAGGGGCTGGTGAGCAGTTCTTC. It codes for CASSQEPGAGEQFF.

This chain links TRBV19 with TRBJ2-7; 11 positions agree with TRBD2. The trim removed 4 bases at V and 2 bases at J, leaving 10 bases unmatched. Looked up from germline, CDR1 is LNHDA and CDR2 is SQIVND (reference sequence). The CDR3 is 17 amino acids. CDR3 sequence reads: CASSTTFGTSGAYEQYF. DNA of the CDR3: TGTGCCAGTAGTACCACATTCGGGACTAGCGGAGCCTACGAGCAGTACTTC.

V and J are TRBV6-1 and TRBJ1-1; D unresolved. The V gene lost 2 bases and the J gene lost 5 bases, with 12 bases spanning the gap. This CDR3 is 14 amino acids long. Germline V gene data show CDR1 as MNHNS and CDR2 as SASEGT. The CDR3 DNA follows: TGTGCCAGCAGTGAAAGGTGGGGAGAAACTGAAGCTTTCTTT. Encoded protein: CASSERWGETEAFF.

The chain links TRBV7-9 to TRBJ1-3; weak D call: TRBD1 (5 bases). The V end lost 5 bases, the J end lost 0 bases, and 14 bases lay between the germline ends. This CDR3 contains 16 residues. From germline, CDR1 is SEHNR and CDR2 FQNEAQ (reference sequence). This chain's CDR3 is CASSGGGTISGNTIYF. The CDR3 coding sequence is TGTGCCAGCAGCGGGGGGGGTACCATCTCTGGAAACACCATATATTTT.

This sequence joins TRBV11-2 and TRBJ2-1, with 8 bases that match TRBD1. CDR3 size: 16 residues. V trimming: 4 bases; J trimming: 10 bases; junction bases outside the gene matches: 15. Germline V gene lookup returns CDR1 SGHAT and CDR2 FQNNGV. Here the CDR3 DNA reads TGTGCCAGCAGCTCCAGGACAGGGCCATCCTATGAGGAGCAGTTCTTC. Amino acids: CASSSRTGPSYEEQFF.

The chain recombines TRBV7-8 with TRBJ2-2, with 14 bases matching TRBD2. The CDR3 has 18 residues. V gave up 1 base and J gave up 4 bases; unmatched junction bases: 5. The germline gives CDR1 SGHVS, CDR2 FQNEAQ. CDR3 in amino acids: CASSLGLAGGQSTGELFF. CDR3 in DNA: TGTGCCAGCAGCTTAGGACTAGCGGGGGGGCAAAGCACCGGGGAGCTGTTTTTT.

The CDR3 protein is CASSPYRGRSNQPQHF. The CDR3 region has the DNA TGTGCCAGTAGTCCCTACAGGGGAAGGAGCAATCAGCCCCAGCATTTT. V and J are TRBV19 and TRBJ1-5, with TRBD1 identical over 7 bases. V lost 5 bases to trimming and J lost 1 base; unmatched junction nucleotides: 8. CDR3 length: 16 amino acids. Germline CDR1 reads LNHDA; CDR2 reads SQIVND (reference sequence).

The rearrangement uses TRBV5-4 and TRBJ2-3; D remains unclear. The CDR3 length is 14 residues. Germline CDR1 SGHNT, CDR2 YYREEE (reference sequence). V was pared by 0 bases and J by 1 base, with 6 bases between. The DNA for the CDR3 is TGTGCCAGCAGCTTGGGGGCCCGCACAGATACGCAGTATTTT. As protein: CASSLGARTDTQYF.

This clone was counted once. The DNA for the CDR3 is TGTGCCAGCAGCCTTCAGTACGGGAGAGTTAACACCGGGGAGCTGTTTTTT. Its translation is CASSLQYGRVNTGELFF. The chain joins TRBV13 to TRBJ2-2, with D possibly matching TRBD2 (6 bases). The CDR3 contains 17 residues. CDR1 and CDR2 (germline): PRHDT, FYEKMQ (reference sequence). V was cut by 5 bases and J by 2 bases, with 18 bases left in between.

The J gene is TRBJ2-7, the V gene TRBV5-1; D is perhaps TRBD1 (6 bases). This CDR3 is built from 14 residues. V was clipped by 2 bases and J by 1 base, with 10 bases between them. CDR1 SGHRS and CDR2 YFSETQ come from the germline V gene. The CDR3 sequence is CASSFSGASYEQYF. CDR3 in DNA: TGCGCCAGCAGCTTCTCAGGGGCTTCCTACGAGCAGTACTTC.

This CDR3 is CASSQGLAGGSETQYF. CDR3 DNA sequence: TGTGCCAGCAGCCAAGGACTAGCGGGGGGTTCGGAGACCCAGTACTTC. V and J are TRBV14 and TRBJ2-5, with 13 nucleotides matching TRBD2. V gave up 1 base and J gave up 5 bases; unmatched junction bases: 4. Germline lookup yields CDR1 SGHDN and CDR2 FVKESK. The CDR3 contains 16 residues.

This clone has only a few counts. The chain links TRBV30 to TRBJ2-3; D not resolved. V dropped 0 bases and J dropped 8 bases, with 12 bases sitting between them. From germline, CDR1 is GTSNPN and CDR2 SVGIG (reference sequence). The length of the CDR3 is 13 residues. The CDR3 region is CAWSVPGSGTQYF. For the CDR3, the DNA is TGTGCCTGGAGTGTACCAGGTTCAGGTACGCAGTATTTT. The full variable domain, in which reference TRBV30 and TRBJ2-3 provide the parts outside the CDR3, is SQTIHQWPATLVQPVGSPLSLECTVEGTSNPNLYWYRQAAGRGLQLLFYSVGIGQISSEVPQNLSASRPQDRQFILSSKKLLLSDSGFYLCAWSVPGSGTQYFGPGTRLTVL.

The chain has TRBV27 and TRBJ2-7; 7 positions agree with TRBD2. The germline gives CDR1 MNHEY, CDR2 SMNVEV (reference sequence). The junction had 10 bases not matched to a gene; V was cut back by 5 bases and J by 3 bases. The CDR3 length is 15 residues. The CDR3 reads CASSRDSGLHYEQYF. CDR3 nucleotides: TGTGCCAGCAGTAGGGATAGCGGGCTTCACTACGAGCAGTACTTC.

V usage is TRBV9 and J usage is TRBJ2-1; possibly TRBD1 for D (5 bases). Trimming shortened V by 0 bases and J by 0 bases, and 13 bases separated the two germline ends. The CDR3 consists of 17 residues. Germline V gives CDR1 SGDLS, CDR2 YYNGEE. The CDR3 spells CASSVGLRASSYNEQFF. The CDR3 DNA sequence: TGTGCCAGCAGCGTAGGTCTCAGGGCCAGCTCCTACAATGAGCAGTTCTTC.